These T cell receptor beta chains were read from a single sample in a study of T-cell reconstitution after alpha-beta-depleted transplantation in children. TCRdb recomputed calls from the PCR reads with MiXCR, one row per CDR3 protein. Seen here are roughly 500,000 distinct CDR3 sequences, approximately 29% observed once, and the top ten hold around 2.4%. The sequences come from PBMCs from the stem cell graft donor, collected from the stem cell graft. These receptors came from a human donor who donated a stem cell graft to a child with aplastic anemia. Each CDR3 is given with its conserved first and last residue. D genes are given only for firm matches. A row's size may be missing; if present it is once, few, many or a size class.

cdr3_aa	cdr3_nt	v_call	j_call	clone_size	cdr3_length	d_call
CAISDRGRDYGYTF	TGTGCCATCAGTGACAGGGGTAGGGACTATGGCTACACCTTC	TRBV10-3	TRBJ1-2	.	14	.
CASSFALGGQNEQFF	TGTGCCAGCAGCTTTGCTTTAGGGGGACAGAATGAGCAGTTCTTC	TRBV7-8	TRBJ2-1	few	15	TRBD1
CASSYGLGNTGELFF	TGTGCCAGCAGTTACGGCCTAGGAAACACCGGGGAGCTGTTTTTT	TRBV6-5	TRBJ2-2	few	15	.
CSATGLAGTRTQYF	TGCAGTGCTACCGGACTAGCGGGGACGAGGACCCAGTACTTC	TRBV20-1	TRBJ2-5	.	14	TRBD2
CSAATGFNEQFF	TGCAGTGCTGCAACAGGGTTCAATGAGCAGTTCTTC	TRBV20-1	TRBJ2-1	few	12	.
CASSYGFEQFF	TGTGCCAGCAGTTATGGGTTTGAGCAGTTCTTC	TRBV27	TRBJ2-1	few	11	.
CASSPTHPNNGANVLTF	TGTGCCAGCTCGCCGACACACCCGAACAATGGGGCCAACGTCCTGACTTTC	TRBV18	TRBJ2-6	few	17	.
CASSFPGTYGYTF	TGTGCCAGCAGTTTCCCCGGAACCTATGGCTACACCTTC	TRBV28	TRBJ1-2	.	13	.
CASSRGPGEKLFF	TGTGCCAGCAGCAGGGGGCCGGGTGAAAAACTGTTTTTT	TRBV12-3/TRBV12-4	TRBJ1-4	.	13	TRBD1
CASSLVPNEQFF	TGCGCCAGCAGCTTGGTCCCCAATGAGCAGTTCTTC	TRBV5-1	TRBJ2-1	few	12	.
CASSIQPYNSPLHF	TGTGCCAGCAGCATACAGCCTTATAATTCACCCCTCCACTTT	TRBV7-2	TRBJ1-6	few	14	.
CSVEVRDRALRYTF	TGCAGCGTTGAAGTGAGGGACAGGGCTCTTCGCTACACCTTC	TRBV29-1	TRBJ1-2	few	14	TRBD1
CASTTRLGFYEQYF	TGTGCCAGCACTACCCGGTTGGGATTCTACGAGCAGTACTTC	TRBV6-1	TRBJ2-7	once	14	.
CASSGDRDSTDTQYF	TGTGCCAGCAGCGGGGACAGGGACAGCACAGATACGCAGTATTTT	TRBV5-6	TRBJ2-3	.	15	TRBD1
CASSPRAGETQYF	TGTGCCAGCTCACCGAGGGCAGGGGAGACCCAGTACTTC	TRBV18	TRBJ2-5	.	13	.
CASSVFTSNQPQHF	TGCGCCAGCAGTGTATTTACAAGCAATCAGCCCCAGCATTTT	TRBV10-1	TRBJ1-5	.	14	.
CSVEGGANVLTF	TGCAGCGTTGAAGGTGGGGCCAACGTCCTGACTTTC	TRBV29-1	TRBJ2-6	.	12	.
CASSPQLAGGLYEQYF	TGTGCCAGCTCACCACAACTAGCGGGAGGGCTCTACGAGCAGTACTTC	TRBV18	TRBJ2-7	.	16	TRBD2
CSARVPGAYEQYF	TGCAGTGCTAGAGTTCCAGGGGCCTACGAGCAGTACTTC	TRBV20-1	TRBJ2-7	.	13	.
CASSFRGRYNEQFF	TGTGCCAGCAGTTTTAGGGGCCGATACAATGAGCAGTTCTTC	TRBV28	TRBJ2-1	.	14	.
CASSVRDPGGKRNTEAFF	TGTGCCAGCAGCGTCCGGGACCCAGGTGGGAAACGGAACACTGAAGCTTTCTTT	TRBV4-2	TRBJ1-1	few	18	.
CASSLSGTGAVETQYF	TGCGCCAGCAGCCTATCCGGGACAGGGGCGGTGGAGACCCAGTACTTC	TRBV5-1	TRBJ2-5	.	16	TRBD1
CASSLAGAGGPGELFF	TGCGCCAGCAGCTTGGCCGGAGCGGGAGGGCCAGGGGAGCTGTTTTTT	TRBV5-1	TRBJ2-2	few	16	TRBD2
CASSQDRDMDQYF	TGTGCCAGCAGCCAAGACCGGGACATGGATCAGTACTTC	TRBV27	TRBJ2-4	.	13	.
CASSVQGFGNTIYF	TGTGCCAGCAGCGTCCAGGGGTTCGGAAACACCATATATTTT	TRBV9	TRBJ1-3	few	14	.
CASSSGRVGNTIYF	TGCGCCAGCAGTTCGGGTAGGGTTGGAAACACCATATATTTT	TRBV5-1	TRBJ1-3	.	14	.
CASSRYRDSTSNEQFF	TGTGCCAGCAGCCGATACCGGGACAGTACATCCAATGAGCAGTTCTTC	TRBV4-2	TRBJ2-1	.	16	TRBD1
CAWSAPSTGKRAEAFF	TGTGCCTGGAGTGCCCCATCGACAGGGAAAAGGGCTGAAGCTTTCTTT	TRBV30	TRBJ1-1	.	16	TRBD1
CASSATGTGALEQYF	TGTGCCAGCAGCGCTACGGGGACAGGGGCTTTGGAGCAGTACTTC	TRBV9	TRBJ2-7	.	15	TRBD1
CASSRFAQPYNEQFF	TGTGCCAGCTCCCGCTTCGCCCAACCCTACAATGAGCAGTTCTTC	TRBV18	TRBJ2-1	once	15	.
CASMEQGRTNQPQHF	TGTGCCAGCATGGAACAGGGGCGAACGAATCAGCCCCAGCATTTT	TRBV2	TRBJ1-5	.	15	TRBD1
CASTRGRGDRGDEKLFF	TGTGCCAGCACGCGGGGGAGAGGTGACAGGGGAGATGAAAAACTGTTTTTT	TRBV12-3/TRBV12-4	TRBJ1-4	.	17	TRBD1
CASSRADSSYGYTF	TGTGCCAGCAGCCGGGCGGACAGCAGCTATGGCTACACCTTC	TRBV7-9	TRBJ1-2	few	14	.
CSARDWRLADQETQYF	TGCAGTGCTAGAGATTGGCGACTAGCGGACCAAGAGACCCAGTACTTC	TRBV20-1	TRBJ2-5	many	16	TRBD2
CASGVDTFYNEQFF	TGTGCCAGCGGGGTGGACACCTTCTACAATGAGCAGTTCTTC	TRBV6-1	TRBJ2-1	once	14	.
CASSQAAQGGLNEKLFF	TGTGCCAGCAGCCAAGCGGCCCAGGGTGGCCTTAATGAAAAACTGTTTTTT	TRBV3-1	TRBJ1-4	.	17	.
CASSYFRSGSNQPQHF	TGTGCCAGCAGTTATTTTCGCAGCGGGAGCAATCAGCCCCAGCATTTT	TRBV6-2/TRBV6-3	TRBJ1-5	.	16	.
CSVDTAGGVNTEAFF	TGCAGCGTTGACACGGCGGGAGGGGTGAACACTGAAGCTTTCTTT	TRBV29-1	TRBJ1-1	few	15	.
CSALGEGRETQYF	TGCAGTGCCCTGGGAGAGGGGCGAGAGACCCAGTACTTC	TRBV20-1	TRBJ2-5	.	13	.
CASRRRNSGNTIYF	TGTGCCAGCAGACGCAGAAACTCTGGAAACACCATATATTTT	TRBV6-1	TRBJ1-3	.	14	.
CASRDREQPQHF	TGTGCCAGCAGGGACAGGGAACAGCCCCAGCATTTT	TRBV6-2/TRBV6-3	TRBJ1-5	.	12	TRBD1
CASSLAGTPGELFF	TGCGCCAGCAGCCTTGCGGGCACCCCCGGGGAGCTGTTTTTT	TRBV4-3	TRBJ2-2	few	14	.
CASSSDREGMNTEAFF	TGTGCCAGCAGCTCTGACAGGGAGGGCATGAACACTGAAGCTTTCTTT	TRBV5-6	TRBJ1-1	.	16	TRBD1
CASSIGEGGYGYTF	TGTGCCAGCAGTATCGGAGAAGGGGGCTATGGCTACACCTTC	TRBV6-2/TRBV6-3	TRBJ1-2	.	14	.
CASSSGQGARETEKLFF	TGTGCCAGCAGTAGTGGACAGGGGGCGAGGGAGACTGAAAAACTGTTTTTT	TRBV5-4	TRBJ1-4	.	17	TRBD1
CARRPSCSYGYTF	TGTGCCAGGAGACCGTCTTGCAGCTATGGCTACACCTTC	TRBV6-2/TRBV6-3	TRBJ1-2	.	13	.
CASSRAAGAWETEAFF	TGTGCCAGCTCACGGGCCGCGGGGGCATGGGAAACTGAAGCTTTCTTT	TRBV18	TRBJ1-1	.	16	.
CSVQEALYNEQFF	TGCAGCGTTCAGGAGGCCCTTTACAATGAGCAGTTCTTC	TRBV29-1	TRBJ2-1	.	13	.